This TCR beta chain was identified in a study of regulatory T cells in long-lasting Graves disease. This clonotype was detected a few times. The CDR3 contains 15 residues. The V and J ends lost 2 bases and 3 bases, in that order; junction bases with no gene match: 6. CDR1 is SGHRS and CDR2 is YFSETQ in the germline V gene. Through Arm-PCR of CDR3 regions and iRepertoire HTBI primers, TCR beta libraries were built. MiXCR, run by TCRdb on the multiplex PCR reads, gives a single entry per CDR3 protein. The table records roughly 500,000 distinct CDR3 sequences, less than 15% of them present only once. Sample time point: newly diagnosed GD, antithyroid drugs for less than 3 months. PBMC RNA was the source of the TCR library. The same sample was also used in a study of T cells in Graves' hyperthyroidism and ophthalmopathy.

Here the sequenced sample was peripheral blood mononuclear cells (PBMCs), taken at new diagnosis, from a patient treated with antithyroid drugs. The TCR was taken from a man aged 25-45 years with Graves disease. The V gene is TRBV5-1, the J gene TRBJ2-5, with 8 positions matching TRBD2. The CDR3 here is CASSFIAGREETQYF. CDR3 nucleotides: TGCGCCAGCAGCTTTATAGCGGGGAGAGAAGAGACCCAGTACTTC.